These 26 T cell receptor beta chains were sequenced from one sample in a study of blood T cell repertoires in COVID-19. Measured with immunoSEQ multiplex PCR; TCRdb has only the in-frame clones, and not every one. The sample holds 120,000 or so clones; about 92% are singletons and the top ten take around 3.6%. The sample consisted of peripheral blood. All receptors come from a man over 45 with active COVID-19.

The chain employs TRBV5-4 and TRBJ1-6, with TRBD1 matching 9 bases. The CDR3 is 15 amino acids. The germline V gene encodes CDR1 SGHNT and CDR2 YYREEE (reference sequence). J gave up 9 bases and V 2 bases, and 6 bases lay outside the gene matches. The CDR3 here is CASSFRDRASSPLHF. CDR3 nucleotide sequence: TGTGCCAGCAGCTTCCGGGACAGGGCGAGTTCACCCCTCCACTTT.

J is TRBJ2-5 and V is TRBV12-5, with TRBD2 identical over 8 bases. The CDR3 runs to 14 residues. Germline CDR1 reads LGHNT; CDR2 reads FRNRAP. The ends lost 6 bases at V and 4 bases at J; junction bases unmatched: 7. CDR3 sequence (DNA): TGTGCTAGTGGCCCTCGGGGGGGCCGAGAGACCCAGTACTTC. It specifies CASGPRGGRETQYF.

V usage is TRBV5-4 and J usage is TRBJ2-3, with 10 nucleotides matching TRBD2. Looked up from germline, CDR1 is SGHNT and CDR2 is YYREEE (reference sequence). The CDR3 loop spans 14 amino acids. Losses at the gene ends were 7 bases for V and 2 bases for J; bases not matched to a gene: 4. The CDR3 here is CASGAGGPTDTQYF. The DNA of the CDR3 is TGTGCCAGCGGAGCGGGAGGGCCCACAGATACGCAGTATTTT.

CDR3 DNA sequence: TGTGCCAGCAGTCCGGACAGGGGAAACACCATATATTTT. It yields the protein CASSPDRGNTIYF. The chain combines TRBV6-2 or TRBV6-3 with TRBJ1-3, with TRBD1 matching over 7 bases. Per germline, CDR1 MNHEY and CDR2 SVGEGT. J was trimmed by 4 bases and V by 5 bases; bases with no gene match: 2. The CDR3 sequence is 13 residues long.

The rearrangement links TRBV11-3 to TRBJ2-3, with a weak D call TRBD2 (7 bases). There are 16 residues in the CDR3. The V end was cut by 3 bases, the J end by 8 bases, with 21 bases between. From germline, CDR1 is SGHNT and CDR2 YENEEA. This chain's CDR3 is CASSLGRQGRGLTQYF. As DNA, the CDR3 is TGTGCCAGCAGCTTGGGCCGTCAGGGGAGGGGACTTACGCAGTATTTT.

The chain employs TRBV18 and TRBJ2-3, with D uncertain. CDR1 is KGHSH and CDR2 is LQKENI in the germline V gene. The CDR3 runs to 14 residues. Between the trimmed V and J ends, which lost 1 base and 4 bases, there was a span of 9 bases. The CDR3 reads CASSPLDSPDTQYF. The DNA of the CDR3 is TGTGCCAGCTCACCACTCGACTCCCCAGATACGCAGTATTTT. The variable domain in full, with the rest retrieved from reference TRBV18 and TRBJ2-3, is NAGVMQNPRHLVRRRGQEARLRCSPMKGHSHVYWYRQLPEEGLKFMVYLQKENIIDESGMPKERFSAEFPKEGPSILRIQQVVRGDSAAYFCASSPLDSPDTQYFGPGTRLTVL.

The sample holds one count of this clone. The rearrangement joins TRBV5-6 to TRBJ2-2; D is perhaps TRBD1 (5 bases). The V gene lost 4 bases and the J gene lost 9 bases, with 13 bases spanning the gap. Germline V gives CDR1 SGHDT, CDR2 YYEEEE. The CDR3 is 13 residues long. The CDR3 here is CASSPGLVRELFF. The CDR3 coding sequence is TGTGCCAGCAGCCCAGGGTTGGTCCGGGAGCTGTTTTTT.

The gene calls are TRBV5-4 and TRBJ2-5; D remains ambiguous. Per the germline V gene, CDR1 is SGHNT and CDR2 is YYREEE (reference sequence). Trimming removed 0 bases from V and 4 bases from J, with 13 bases in between. The CDR3 contains 15 residues. In nucleotides, the CDR3 is TGTGCCAGCAGCTTGGGTGTTTTAGCCCGAGAGACCCAGTACTTC. Translating it yields CASSLGVLARETQYF. The full variable domain, in which reference TRBV5-4 and TRBJ2-5 provide the parts outside the CDR3, is ETGVTQSPTHLIKTRGQQVTLRCSSQSGHNTVSWYQQALGQGPQFIFQYYREEENGRGNFPPRFSGLQFPNYSSELNVNALELDDSALYLCASSLGVLARETQYFGPGTRLLVL.

V usage is TRBV5-1 and J usage is TRBJ2-1; 12 positions match TRBD2. The CDR3 sequence is 16 residues long. V trimming: 3 bases; J trimming: 4 bases; junction bases outside the gene matches: 5. CDR1 is SGHRS, CDR2 YFSETQ, per germline. The CDR3 nucleotides are TGCGCCAGCAGCTGGGGACTAGCGGGCGTATACAATGAGCAGTTCTTC. It specifies CASSWGLAGVYNEQFF.

V gene TRBV5-4 combines with J gene TRBJ1-2; tentative D call: TRBD1 (5 bases). The V gene's germline CDR1 is SGHNT and CDR2 YYREEE (reference sequence). The CDR3 is made up of 12 amino acids. V gave up 3 bases and J gave up 5 bases, with 8 bases separating them. CDR3 in DNA: TGTGCCAGCAGCTCGGGGGAGTATGGCTACACCTTC. Translation gives CASSSGEYGYTF.

The V call is TRBV4-2, the J call TRBJ1-2; D unclear. Germline V lookup: CDR1 LGHNA, CDR2 YNFKEQ. This CDR3 is built from 13 residues. V lost 1 base to trimming and J lost 4 bases, with 7 bases between them. CDR3 region: CASSQGTSYGYTF. As DNA, the CDR3 is TGTGCCAGCAGCCAAGGCACCAGCTATGGCTACACCTTC.

DNA for the CDR3: TGTGCCAGCAGTGAAACTAGCGGGACCACAGATACGCAGTATTTT. Translating it yields CASSETSGTTDTQYF. V usage is TRBV25-1 and J usage is TRBJ2-3; TRBD2 matches 10 bases. The V gene's germline CDR1 is MGHDK and CDR2 SYGVNS. J lost 2 bases, V lost 2 bases, and 1 base had no gene match. CDR3 length: 15 residues.

This rearrangement joins TRBV19 to TRBJ1-3, with 11 bases lining up with TRBD1. Trimming at V came to 5 bases and at J to 5 bases, leaving 14 bases not matched to a gene. The germline V gene has CDR1 LNHDA and CDR2 SQIVND (reference sequence). There are 18 residues in the CDR3. The CDR3 spells CASSERGQGVPLRNTIYF. The CDR3, as DNA: TGTGCCAGTAGTGAACGGGGACAGGGGGTGCCACTACGAAACACCATATATTTT.

The chain combines TRBV5-1 with TRBJ2-3, with 7 nucleotides matching TRBD2. Germline CDR1 and CDR2: SGHRS and YFSETQ. Trimming at V came to 4 bases and at J to 2 bases, leaving 13 bases not matched to a gene. The CDR3 extends over 17 amino acids. CDR3 sequence: CASSPGPLAGPTDTQYF. As DNA, the CDR3 is TGCGCCAGCAGCCCGGGACCATTAGCGGGCCCCACAGATACGCAGTATTTT.

This sequence joins TRBV2 and TRBJ2-3; 14 positions match TRBD2. Germline CDR1 and CDR2: SNHLY and FYNNEI. V lost 7 bases, J lost 6 bases, and 15 bases stayed unmatched. The length of the CDR3 is 18 residues. CDR3 amino acids: CASNPGLAGVGHRDTQYF. The CDR3, as DNA: TGTGCCAGCAATCCGGGACTAGCGGGAGTCGGTCACAGGGATACGCAGTATTTT. The full variable domain, completed using reference TRBV2 and TRBJ2-3, is EPEVTQTPSHQVTQMGQEVILRCVPISNHLYFYWYRQILGQKVEFLVSFYNNEISEKSEIFDDQFSVERPDGSNFTLKIRSTKLEDSAMYFCASNPGLAGVGHRDTQYFGPGTRLTVL.

V and J are TRBV10-1 and TRBJ2-1; 9 bases line up with TRBD2. Germline trimming cut 2 bases from V and 0 bases from J; bases unmatched to any gene: 8. Germline CDR1 is WNHNN and CDR2 is SYGVQD (reference sequence). The CDR3 is made up of 18 amino acids. In DNA form, the CDR3 reads TGCGCCAGCAGTGAGGGTAGCGGGGGACCCCCCTCCTACAATGAGCAGTTCTTC. It encodes CASSEGSGGPPSYNEQFF.

This rearrangement joins TRBV5-1 to TRBJ1-1, with a tentative D call TRBD1 (6 bases). Trimming stripped 2 bases from V and 1 base from J, with 12 bases between. The CDR3 covers 15 residues. Germline CDR1 is SGHRS and CDR2 is YFSETQ. DNA of the CDR3: TGCGCCAGCAGCTTACAGGGTACGAGGAACACTGAAGCTTTCTTT. This gives the protein CASSLQGTRNTEAFF.

This clone has just a few counts. This sequence joins TRBV5-1 and TRBJ2-3, with D possibly TRBD1 on 6 matching bases. Germline V CDR1 and CDR2: SGHRS, YFSETQ. The V gene lost 0 bases and the J gene lost 3 bases, with 14 bases spanning the gap. The CDR3 consists of 16 residues. The CDR3 DNA is TGCGCCAGCAGCTTGGGACAGGTAGGCGGAACAGATACGCAGTATTTT. Translated: CASSLGQVGGTDTQYF.

This clone is a singleton in its sample. The chain's CDR3 is CASSFPGGTETQYF. The CDR3 region has the DNA TGTGCCAGCAGCTTCCCGGGGGGCACGGAGACCCAGTACTTC. The genes are TRBV5-4 and TRBJ2-5; possible D gene TRBD2, 7 bases. The ends were cut back, 2 bases at V and 5 bases at J, with 13 bases in the middle. This CDR3 contains 14 residues. The germline CDR1 and CDR2 sequences are SGHNT and YYREEE (reference sequence). Full variable domain (rest looked up from reference TRBV5-4 and TRBJ2-5): ETGVTQSPTHLIKTRGQQVTLRCSSQSGHNTVSWYQQALGQGPQFIFQYYREEENGRGNFPPRFSGLQFPNYSSELNVNALELDDSALYLCASSFPGGTETQYFGPGTRLLVL.

The chain recombines TRBV6-5 with TRBJ2-7; a possible D gene is TRBD2 (7 bases). The CDR3 contains 14 residues. Germline loops: CDR1 MNHEY, CDR2 SVGAGI. V lost 5 bases to trimming and J lost 2 bases, with 13 bases between them. CDR3 in DNA: TGTGCCAGCAGTCGAGCGGGACACCCCTACGAGCAGTACTTC. Residues: CASSRAGHPYEQYF.

This chain joins TRBV9 and TRBJ2-1; the match to TRBD2 covers 8 bases. The CDR3 sequence is 16 residues long. V shed 4 bases, J shed 0 bases, and the junction held 6 bases outside the gene matches. From germline, CDR1 is SGDLS and CDR2 YYNGEE. CDR3 sequence: CASSLIAGPSYNEQFF. The CDR3 nucleotides read TGTGCCAGCAGCTTAATAGCGGGGCCCTCCTACAATGAGCAGTTCTTC.

This chain uses TRBV25-1 with TRBJ1-1; the D is unclear. Germline loops: CDR1 MGHDK, CDR2 SYGVNS. This CDR3 has 11 amino acids. V lost 10 bases and J 5 bases, leaving 11 bases between the germline ends. CDR3 DNA: TGTGCCACCAACTACCTGACTGAAGCTTTCTTT. It translates to CATNYLTEAFF.

Within the sample, this clone is medium-sized. The chain links TRBV11-2 to TRBJ2-7; 8 bases map to TRBD2. The length of the CDR3 is 13 residues. Germline assignment: CDR1 SGHAT and CDR2 FQNNGV. Trimming cost V 5 bases and J 5 bases; bases outside gene matches: 5. The CDR3 nucleotides are TGTGCCAGCAGCCCGGGAGCGGGGGACGAGCAGTACTTC. It encodes CASSPGAGDEQYF.

This clone appeared once. The CDR3 is CASSIAGTGNTEAFF. CDR3 nucleotide sequence: TGTGCCAGTAGTATAGCAGGGACAGGCAACACTGAAGCTTTCTTT. The chain is built from TRBV19 and TRBJ1-1, with 8 bases lining up with TRBD1. This CDR3 region has 15 residues. Germline V gene lookup returns CDR1 LNHDA and CDR2 SQIVND (reference sequence). Trimming removed 1 base from V and 2 bases from J; junction bases left unmatched: 3.

CDR3 protein: CSGWTAYEQYF. CDR3 DNA sequence: TGCAGCGGGTGGACAGCCTACGAGCAGTACTTC. This chain joins TRBV20-1 and TRBJ2-7; D perhaps matches TRBD1 (6 bases). This CDR3 is 11 amino acids long. CDR1 and CDR2 (germline): DFQATT, SNEGSKA (reference sequence).

The V gene is TRBV25-1, the J gene TRBJ2-7; D is undetermined. Trimming shortened V by 4 bases and J by 0 bases, and 10 bases separated the two germline ends. CDR1 and CDR2 from the germline V gene are MGHDK and SYGVNS. The CDR3 loop spans 14 amino acids. The CDR3 nucleotides read TGTGCCAGCAGTGCCTCAAGGAGCTCCTACGAGCAGTACTTC. Translating gives CASSASRSSYEQYF.